One and the same sample provided the 27 T cell receptor beta chains below, sequenced in a study of blood T cells in healthy people across ages. Then a second PCR, running about 7 to 11 cycles, was carried out with a sample-barcoded 5' primer and a J-beta primer mix. TCRdb reprocessed the 5' RACE reads with MiXCR, giving one entry per CDR3 protein. The sample carries 500,000 to 600,000 distinct CDR3 sequences, approximately 27% recorded once. The sequencing sample was made of blood. The receptors were sampled from a woman between 70 and 85 years old in good health.

This clonotype was picked up a small number of times. V usage is TRBV6-2 or TRBV6-3 and J usage is TRBJ1-2; TRBD1 might be the D (5 bases). With 10 bases removed from V and 3 bases from J, the gap between germline ends came to 24 bases. Germline CDR1 reads MNHEY; CDR2 reads SVGEGT. The CDR3 is made up of 16 amino acids. The CDR3, as DNA: TGTGCCAACAGACCCCGGACAAGGCCCACAGACTATGGCTACACCTTC. Protein sequence: CANRPRTRPTDYGYTF.

The chain combines TRBV11-2 with TRBJ2-5; D gene unclear. Germline CDR1 SGHAT, CDR2 FQNNGV. V was trimmed by 2 bases and J by 5 bases, leaving 12 bases between them. The CDR3 contains 14 residues. CDR3 sequence: CASSLQPILETQYF. For the CDR3, the DNA is TGTGCCAGCAGCTTACAGCCTATCCTGGAGACCCAGTACTTC.

In this sample, this clonotype turned up a few times. The J gene is TRBJ1-2, the V gene TRBV12-5; unclear D gene. In germline, CDR1 is LGHNT, CDR2 FRNRAP. The V end was cut by 6 bases, the J end by 7 bases, with 12 bases between. This CDR3 is 12 amino acids long. As DNA, the CDR3 is TGTGCTAGTGGACCATTCAACCGTGGCTACACCTTC. Translated: CASGPFNRGYTF.

This clonotype was detected a few times. This chain links TRBV9 with TRBJ2-5; D unresolved. Trimming removed 1 base from V and 1 base from J, with 5 bases in between. Per the germline V gene, CDR1 is SGDLS and CDR2 is YYNGEE. The CDR3 is 13 residues long. The CDR3 DNA follows: TGTGCCAGCAGCGTAAGGGCCCAAGAGACCCAGTACTTC. Encoded protein: CASSVRAQETQYF.

On this clonotype: Relative to the germline gene, one junction end is altered; a read error may explain this. This rearrangement joins TRBV5-1 to TRBJ2-5; tentatively, D is TRBD2 (6 bases). There are 15 residues in the CDR3. In germline, CDR1 is SGHRS, CDR2 YFSETQ. The CDR3 DNA follows: TGCGTCAGCAGCTTTGGGAATCCGGGGGTCGAGACCCAGTACTTC. It codes for CVSSFGNPGVETQYF. The variable domain in full, completed from reference TRBV5-1 and TRBJ2-5, reads KAGVTQTPRYLIKTRGQQVTLSCSPISGHRSVSWYQQTPGQGLQFLFEYFSETQRNKGNFPGRFSGRQFSNSRSEMNVSTLELGDSALYLCVSSFGNPGVETQYFGPGTRLLVL.

The CDR3 protein is CASSPDYTGGWINQPQHF. CDR3 DNA sequence: TGTGCCAGCAGCCCTGATTATACCGGGGGCTGGATCAATCAGCCCCAGCATTTT. The V gene is TRBV6-2 or TRBV6-3, the J gene TRBJ1-5; tentative D call: TRBD1 (6 bases). This CDR3 is built from 18 residues. The germline V gene has CDR1 MNHEY and CDR2 SVGEGT. V dropped 6 bases and J dropped 3 bases, with 24 bases sitting between them.

This clonotype has a handful of counts. The chain is built from TRBV7-3 and TRBJ2-3; D remains ambiguous. Trimming left V 5 bases short and J 10 bases short, with 13 bases between. In germline, CDR1 is SGHTA, CDR2 FQGTGA. The CDR3 is 12 amino acids. In DNA form, the CDR3 reads TGTGCCAGCAGCCCTAACTGGGGTGCGCAGTATTTT. Amino acid sequence: CASSPNWGAQYF.

The CDR3 coding sequence is TGTGCCAGCAGCTTATCGAACAGGGGCTACGAGCAGTACTTC. This translates into CASSLSNRGYEQYF. The V gene is TRBV7-2, the J gene TRBJ2-7, with TRBD1 identical over 7 bases. CDR1 and CDR2 (germline): SGHTA, FQGNSA. Trimming cost V 2 bases and J 3 bases; bases outside gene matches: 4. The CDR3 length is 14 residues. The full variable domain, rest sourced from reference TRBV7-2 and TRBJ2-7, is GAGVSQSPSNKVTEKGKDVELRCDPISGHTALYWYRQSLGQGLEFLIYFQGNSAPDKSGLPSDRFSAERTGGSVSTLTIQRTQQEDSAVYLCASSLSNRGYEQYFGPGTRLTVT.

As regards this clonotype: Sequence at one end of the junction differs from germline and may be a read error. The V gene is TRBV20-1, the J gene TRBJ1-4; no firm D call. Germline V gene lookup returns CDR1 DFQATT and CDR2 SNEGSKA (reference sequence). This CDR3 contains 13 residues. For the CDR3, the DNA is TGCAGTGCTAGTGAAGCAACTGATGAAAAACTGTTTTTT. It translates to CSASEATDEKLFF.

This clonotype turned up a few times. The V and J genes are TRBV12-3 or TRBV12-4 and TRBJ2-1; D is undetermined. The V end was cut by 6 bases, the J end by 6 bases, with 6 bases between. The CDR3 runs to 11 residues. The CDR3, as DNA: TGTGCCAGCAGGTCCGTCAATGAGCAGTTCTTC. Protein sequence: CASRSVNEQFF.

The gene calls are TRBV7-3 and TRBJ2-2; 9 bases map to TRBD2. The CDR3 contains 15 residues. Trimming cost V 4 bases and J 7 bases; bases outside gene matches: 7. Looked up from germline, CDR1 is SGHTA and CDR2 is FQGTGA. CDR3 bases: TGTGCCAGCAGCTCTCCGGCTAGCGGGGTCGGGGAGCTGTTTTTT. Amino acids: CASSSPASGVGELFF.

This clonotype showed up just a few times. This sequence joins TRBV14 and TRBJ1-1, with unresolved D. The germline V gene has CDR1 SGHDN and CDR2 FVKESK. Deletions cut 1 base from V and 5 bases from J, with 23 bases between. CDR3 length: 18 residues. This CDR3 is CASSQVNPLDWSRTEAFF. The DNA for the CDR3 is TGTGCCAGCAGCCAAGTTAACCCTTTGGACTGGAGTAGGACTGAAGCTTTCTTT.

This sequence joins TRBV12-5 and TRBJ2-5, with 14 bases matching TRBD2. The J call is doubtful: the DNA matches TRBJ2-7 better. The CDR3 covers 17 residues. Germline CDR1 reads LGHNT; CDR2 reads FRNRAP. DNA for the CDR3: TGTGCTAGTGGAGAAAAGGGGACTAGCGGGGGCCTCTACGAGCAGTACTTC. Its translation is CASGEKGTSGGLYEQYF.

This clonotype has more than one count but fewer than ten. The chain couples TRBV6-2 or TRBV6-3 to TRBJ2-1; 13 positions match TRBD2. In germline, CDR1 is MNHEY, CDR2 SVGEGT. This CDR3 has 14 residues. Unmatched junction bases numbered 9, after V lost 6 bases and J lost 13 bases. The CDR3 is CASRRTSGGPGQFF. CDR3 DNA: TGTGCCAGCAGGCGGACTAGCGGGGGCCCGGGTCAGTTCTTC.

The rearrangement links TRBV6-1 to TRBJ2-3; 11 nucleotides match TRBD2. J lost 3 bases, V lost 4 bases, and 6 bases had no gene match. Germline V lookup: CDR1 MNHNS, CDR2 SASEGT. CDR3 length equals 16 residues. The CDR3 coding sequence is TGTGCCAGCAGTGCTGTGGGACTAGCGGAGACAGATACGCAGTATTTT. It yields the protein CASSAVGLAETDTQYF.

This clonotype appeared a few times. V is TRBV7-3 and J is TRBJ1-1, with D perhaps TRBD1 (6 bases). The CDR3 is 14 amino acids. Deletions cut 3 bases from V and 6 bases from J, with 14 bases between. Germline CDR1 SGHTA, CDR2 FQGTGA. The CDR3 DNA is TGTGCCAGCAGCTTCCAGGGGTTACGGGCTGAAGCTTTCTTT. Translation gives CASSFQGLRAEAFF.

This clonotype was observed many times. The chain recombines TRBV13 with TRBJ2-5, with no clear D. Trimming cost V 3 bases and J 2 bases, with 10 bases left between them. From germline, CDR1 is PRHDT and CDR2 FYEKMQ (reference sequence). CDR3 length equals 14 residues. This CDR3 reads CASSFFLGQETQYF. In nucleotides, the CDR3 is TGTGCCAGCAGCTTTTTTTTGGGGCAAGAGACCCAGTACTTC.

The chain uses TRBV12-3 or TRBV12-4 and TRBJ2-5; D is perhaps TRBD1 (6 bases). The ends were cut back, 5 bases at V and 7 bases at J, with 23 bases in the middle. This CDR3 region has 16 residues. Written as DNA, the CDR3 is TGTGCCAGCAGTCCCCACGGGGAAGGGGGTTTGGGGACCCAGTACTTC. Its protein is CASSPHGEGGLGTQYF.

This clonotype turned up a few times. The chain is built from TRBV20-1 and TRBJ1-2; 8 nucleotides match TRBD1. The V segment lost 4 bases and the J segment 2 bases; nucleotides outside the gene matches: 3. CDR3 length: 13 residues. Germline CDR1 is DFQATT and CDR2 is SNEGSKA (reference sequence). The CDR3: CSATGQANYGYTF. The CDR3 nucleotides are TGCAGTGCTACGGGACAGGCGAACTATGGCTACACCTTC.

This chain links TRBV27 with TRBJ1-2, with 9 bases that match TRBD1. V trimming: 4 bases; J trimming: 5 bases; junction bases outside the gene matches: 8. The CDR3 extends over 15 amino acids. CDR1 and CDR2 (germline): MNHEY, SMNVEV (reference sequence). CDR3 sequence (DNA): TGTGCCAGCAGTTCCCACGGGACAGGGAGGTATGGCTACACCTTC. Translation gives CASSSHGTGRYGYTF.

This clonotype was seen a handful of times. The chain employs TRBV7-2 and TRBJ2-3; D remains ambiguous. The V gene lost 5 bases and the J gene lost 1 base, with 13 bases spanning the gap. The germline gives CDR1 SGHTA, CDR2 FQGNSA. This CDR3 is 15 amino acids long. The CDR3 loop is CASSPRKGGTDTQYF. CDR3 DNA sequence: TGTGCCAGCAGCCCTCGAAAGGGTGGCACAGATACGCAGTATTTT.

The chain employs TRBV7-2 and TRBJ2-5, with 9 positions matching TRBD2. Germline loops: CDR1 SGHTA, CDR2 FQGNSA. V was clipped by 3 bases and J by 4 bases; unmatched bases: 12. This CDR3 region has 17 residues. The CDR3 DNA follows: TGTGCCAGCAGCTTTGGGGGGCGGGGGGGCCGAGTAGAGACCCAGTACTTC. Translated: CASSFGGRGGRVETQYF.

The rearrangement joins TRBV5-1 to TRBJ2-7; 9 bases match TRBD1. Trimming removed 3 bases from V and 2 bases from J; junction bases left unmatched: 18. The CDR3 loop spans 19 amino acids. Germline V gives CDR1 SGHRS, CDR2 YFSETQ. The CDR3 spells CASSSKVGWTGVNTYEQYF. The CDR3 DNA sequence: TGCGCCAGCAGCTCCAAAGTGGGGTGGACAGGGGTGAACACCTACGAGCAGTACTTC.

The chain recombines TRBV12-3 or TRBV12-4 with TRBJ1-4, with D perhaps matching TRBD1 (6 bases). The CDR3 runs 15 residues. Trimming left V 6 bases short and J 6 bases short, with 17 bases between. The CDR3 nucleotides read TGTGCCAGCAGCTTTCAACAGGGTTTCTATGAAAAACTGTTTTTT. It codes for CASSFQQGFYEKLFF.

This clonotype was detected a few times. This chain uses TRBV7-6 with TRBJ1-6, with 7 bases that match TRBD1. The CDR3 has 15 residues. Germline V gene lookup returns CDR1 SGHVS and CDR2 FNYEAQ. The trim removed 6 bases at V and 7 bases at J, leaving 9 bases unmatched. The CDR3 nucleotides are TGTGCCAGCAGACCCCAGGGGGGTCGAAATTCACCCCTCCACTTT. Translated: CASRPQGGRNSPLHF.

As concerns this clonotype: Germline is not matched at one junction end, which may reflect a read error. This chain uses TRBV5-6 with TRBJ1-1; D perhaps matches TRBD1 (6 bases). CDR3 length: 15 residues. Per the germline V gene, CDR1 is SGHDT and CDR2 is YYEEEE. The CDR3 loop is CASSLRQAMNTEAFF. CDR3 coding DNA: TGTGCCAGCAGTCTCAGACAGGCAATGAACACTGAGGCTTTCTTT.

This clonotype was observed a few times. The chain carries TRBV10-3 and TRBJ1-1; D gene ambiguous. V was pared by 6 bases and J by 0 bases, with 8 bases between. The germline V gene has CDR1 ENHRY and CDR2 SYGVKD. The CDR3 loop spans 13 amino acids. CDR3 coding DNA: TGTGCCATCAGCCCGACTTTGAACACTGAAGCTTTCTTT. The encoded protein is CAISPTLNTEAFF.